The rows below give T cell receptor beta chains drawn from one sample of a study of T-cell reconstitution after alpha-beta-depleted transplantation in children. TCRdb independently ran MiXCR on the PCR reads; one entry per CDR3 protein. The sample gives around 600,000 distinct CDR3 sequences, over 9.5% of which show up once; roughly 3.9% is in the top ten. The sample in question was PBMCs from the stem cell graft donor, obtained from the stem cell graft. The receptors were sampled from a human donor who donated a stem cell graft to a child with acute myeloid leukemia. The CDR3 runs from the conserved cysteine through the conserved F or W. A D gene is named only where the DNA matches it firmly. The size field is filled for only some rows; it gives once, few, many or a size class.

cdr3_length d_call clone_size j_call v_call cdr3_aa cdr3_nt
13 . . TRBJ2-5 TRBV10-3 CAISERNQETQYF TGTGCCATCAGTGAGCGGAACCAAGAGACCCAGTACTTC
14 . many TRBJ2-5 TRBV5-1 CASSLRGLGETQYF TGCGCCAGCAGCTTGAGGGGGTTGGGTGAGACCCAGTACTTC
11 . . TRBJ1-1 TRBV12-3/TRBV12-4 CASSPGQGAFF TGTGCCAGCAGCCCGGGGCAGGGAGCTTTCTTT
14 TRBD2 . TRBJ2-1 TRBV5-1 CASSRTSFGNEQFF TGCGCCAGCAGCAGGACTAGCTTCGGGAATGAGCAGTTCTTC
16 TRBD2 few TRBJ2-3 TRBV7-2 CASSPASGRAADTQYF TGTGCCAGCAGCCCAGCTAGCGGGAGGGCCGCGGATACGCAGTATTTT
16 . . TRBJ2-2 TRBV7-6 CASSLAHLLGTGELFF TGTGCCAGCAGCTTAGCCCACCTTCTGGGCACCGGGGAGCTGTTTTTT
11 . . TRBJ2-1 TRBV29-1 CSVPTGNEQFF TGCAGCGTTCCCACTGGGAATGAGCAGTTCTTC
16 TRBD1 few TRBJ1-5 TRBV12-3/TRBV12-4 CASSSRQGWVNQPQHF TGTGCCAGCAGCTCGCGACAGGGTTGGGTCAATCAGCCCCAGCATTTT
13 . once TRBJ2-5 TRBV10-3 CAIKQDFQGTQYF TGTGCCATCAAACAGGACTTTCAGGGGACCCAGTACTTC
14 . . TRBJ2-3 TRBV5-4 CASRPGVSTDTQYF TGTGCCAGCCGCCCAGGAGTGAGCACAGATACGCAGTATTTT